This TCR beta chain was captured by sequencing in a study of cytomegalovirus exposure and HLA in healthy donors. Per germline, CDR1 MDHEN and CDR2 SYDVKM. This CDR3 contains 15 residues. A remark on this clone: At one end, the junction sequence differs from germline, possibly due to a read error.

Primers: 60 Vbeta forward and 13 Jbeta reverse. Clones were sequenced by immunoSEQ multiplex PCR, and TCRdb holds only the in-frame ones, with some missing. The sample carries about 140,000 clones, around four fifths recorded once. The J gene is TRBJ2-7, the V gene TRBV28; 8 positions agree with TRBD2. Sequencing was performed on PBMCs. The source is a woman in her forties in good health and CMV-seronegative. This CDR3 is CASSEYVTSGAPWDF. DNA for the CDR3: TGTGCCAGCAGCGAATATGTTACTAGCGGAGCCCCGTGGGACTTC. Full variable domain (outside the CDR3, taken from reference TRBV28 and TRBJ2-7): DVKVTQSSRYLVKRTGEKVFLECVQDMDHENMFWYRQDPGLGLRLIYFSYDVKMKEKGDIPEGYSVSREKKERFSLILESASTNQTSMYLCASSEYVTSGAPWDFGPGTRLTVT.